The 31 T cell receptor beta chains listed next were all sequenced from one sample in a study of beta chain features in type 1 diabetes. Of the isolated RNA, all was reverse transcribed, and so the sequenced material was expressed TCRB transcripts. TCRdb's table, derived via immunoSEQ multiplex PCR, lists solely in-frame clones and lacks some. The sample has some 410,000 clones, 10% to 12% seen once. Sequenced sample: naive CD4+ T cells from blood. Receptors originate from a young woman in good health.

This clone occurred a few times. The chain uses TRBV15 and TRBJ1-1; maybe TRBD1 (5 bases). CDR1 LNHNV and CDR2 YYDKDF come from the germline V gene (reference sequence). This CDR3 comprises 17 residues. The germline V and J ends were trimmed by 0 bases and 3 bases, with 17 bases remaining between them. For the CDR3, the DNA is TGTGCCACCAGCAGAGATGTGTCTCCGGGACTGGACACTGAAGCTTTCTTT. Protein product: CATSRDVSPGLDTEAFF.

This clone has more than one count but fewer than ten. The chain uses TRBV5-4 and TRBJ2-7; D is perhaps TRBD1 or TRBD2 (5 bases each). CDR3 size: 15 residues. Germline V gene data show CDR1 as SGHNT and CDR2 as YYREEE (reference sequence). The germline V and J ends were trimmed by 3 bases and 3 bases, with 16 bases remaining between them. This chain's CDR3 is CASSSSSGMIYEQYF. CDR3 coding DNA: TGTGCCAGCAGCTCTAGCTCAGGGATGATCTACGAGCAGTACTTC.

The table lists this clone with a few counts. The V call is TRBV2, the J call TRBJ1-5, with D maybe TRBD1 (5 bases). There are 12 residues in the CDR3. Deletions cut 6 bases from V and 7 bases from J, with 10 bases between. Per the germline V gene, CDR1 is SNHLY and CDR2 is FYNNEI. The CDR3 spells CASRQGRQPQHF. The CDR3 nucleotides are TGTGCCAGCAGGCAGGGTCGCCAGCCCCAGCATTTT.

Note on this clone: At the DNA level, this CDR3 is encoded by other sequences in the same sample as well. The chain recombines TRBV5-1 with TRBJ2-3; D is unclear. V lost 1 base and J lost 0, with 6 bases in between. The CDR3 covers 14 residues. Germline V gives CDR1 SGHRS, CDR2 YFSETQ. The CDR3: CASSLPGSTDTQYF. CDR3 DNA sequence: TGCGCCAGCAGCTTGCCCGGGAGCACAGATACGCAGTATTTT.

CDR3 sequence reads: CASSYQRGIILEKLFF. In DNA, the CDR3 is TGTGCCAGCAGTTACCAGAGGGGCATTATCCTAGAAAAACTGTTTTTT. This chain links TRBV6-5 with TRBJ1-4; tentative D call: TRBD1 (5 bases). The length of the CDR3 is 16 residues. V lost 2 bases to trimming and J lost 8 bases, with 18 bases between them. Germline-derived CDR1 and CDR2 are MNHEY and SVGAGI.

This clone was counted only a few times. The V call is TRBV7-2, the J call TRBJ2-1; possibly TRBD1 for D (5 bases). This CDR3 contains 15 residues. V lost 2 bases and J lost 7, with 15 bases in between. Germline V gene sequence: CDR1 SGHTA, CDR2 FQGNSA. The CDR3 nucleotides read TGTGCCAGCAGCTTAATACGTGGGGCCAGGAATGAGCAGTTCTTC. Protein product: CASSLIRGARNEQFF.

The DNA of the CDR3 is TGTGCCAGCAGCGCCCTACTAGCGGGAGGGCCAGGAGAGACCCAGTACTTC. Amino acid sequence: CASSALLAGGPGETQYF. The J gene is TRBJ2-5, the V gene TRBV9, with 13 bases fitting TRBD2. V lost 3 bases, J lost 4 bases, and 9 bases stayed unmatched. Germline V gene data show CDR1 as SGDLS and CDR2 as YYNGEE. The CDR3 is made up of 17 amino acids.

This sequence joins TRBV6-1 and TRBJ2-1; TRBD2 agrees at 11 bases. The J segment lost 6 bases and the V segment lost 1 base, leaving 2 bases of the junction unmatched. Germline V gene sequence: CDR1 MNHNS, CDR2 SASEGT. The CDR3 is 15 residues long. This CDR3 reads CASSEVAGGRNEQFF. The CDR3 DNA follows: TGTGCCAGCAGTGAAGTAGCGGGAGGGCGCAATGAGCAGTTCTTC.

This clone was seen many times. This chain connects TRBV29-1 to TRBJ2-5; no clear D. CDR1 and CDR2 from the germline V gene are SQVTM and ANQGSEA. The CDR3 is 12 residues long. The ends were cut back, 5 bases at V and 2 bases at J, with 9 bases in the middle. The CDR3 sequence: CSVIGIQETQYF. The CDR3 region has the DNA TGCAGCGTTATTGGTATTCAAGAGACCCAGTACTTC.

J is TRBJ2-7 and V is TRBV19; tentatively, D is TRBD2 (6 bases). Germline V gene data show CDR1 as LNHDA and CDR2 as SQIVND (reference sequence). The CDR3 loop spans 12 amino acids. Trimming took off 2 bases at V and 7 bases at J, with 9 bases between the two ends. The CDR3: CASSILGGEQYV. The CDR3 nucleotides are TGTGCCAGTAGTATACTGGGAGGTGAGCAGTACGTC.

This clone occurred a few times. The J gene is TRBJ2-7, the V gene TRBV5-6; 8 nucleotides line up with TRBD1. Germline lookup yields CDR1 SGHDT and CDR2 YYEEEE. The CDR3 runs 12 residues. J lost 12 bases, V lost 4 bases, and 9 bases had no gene match. CDR3 region: CASSLEQGVPYV. The CDR3 bases are TGTGCCAGCAGCCTGGAACAGGGGGTTCCGTACGTC.

This chain uses TRBV6-5 with TRBJ1-6; maybe TRBD1 (6 bases). Germline CDR1 is MNHEY and CDR2 is SVGAGI. The CDR3 runs 15 residues. The germline V and J ends were trimmed by 5 bases and 9 bases, with 17 bases remaining between them. As DNA, the CDR3 is TGTGCCAGCAGTCAAACAGGGCTCGGTGGTTCACCCCTCCACTTT. Its protein is CASSQTGLGGSPLHF.

J is TRBJ1-2 and V is TRBV19; D remains unclear. The V end lost 5 bases, the J end lost 4 bases, and 14 bases lay between the germline ends. CDR1 and CDR2 (germline): LNHDA, SQIVND (reference sequence). The CDR3 length is 14 residues. CDR3 sequence reads: CASSEIQTAYGYTF. CDR3 bases: TGTGCCAGTAGTGAGATTCAAACGGCCTATGGCTACACCTTC. Supplemented by reference TRBV19 and TRBJ1-2, the full variable domain reads DGGITQSPKYLFRKEGQNVTLSCEQNLNHDAMYWYRQDPGQGLRLIYYSQIVNDFQKGDIAEGYSVSREKKESFPLTVTSAQKNPTAFYLCASSEIQTAYGYTFGSGTRLTVV.

This clone was observed a handful of times. The chain is built from TRBV7-9 and TRBJ2-3; either TRBD1 or TRBD2 may fit D (5 bases each). The CDR3 is 16 residues long. Germline CDR1 reads SEHNR; CDR2 reads FQNEAQ (reference sequence). V lost 2 bases and J lost 4, with 16 bases in between. The CDR3 sequence is CASSLLSGLGADTQYF. The CDR3 nucleotides read TGTGCCAGCAGCTTATTAAGCGGCCTGGGGGCAGATACGCAGTATTTT.

The chain couples TRBV7-9 to TRBJ2-7; D ambiguous. The CDR3 is 12 residues long. Trimming pared 5 bases from V and 3 bases from J, leaving 8 bases between. The germline CDR1 and CDR2 sequences are SEHNR and FQNEAQ (reference sequence). The CDR3 reads CASSTGRYEQYF. Here the CDR3 DNA reads TGTGCCAGCAGCACCGGCCGCTACGAGCAGTACTTC.

This clone has more than one count but fewer than ten. The CDR3 sequence: CASSQDPKTSGRPPETQYF. In DNA form, the CDR3 reads TGCGCCAGCAGCCAAGACCCCAAAACTAGCGGGCGCCCTCCTGAGACCCAGTACTTC. The rearrangement joins TRBV4-1 to TRBJ2-5; 9 bases agree with TRBD2. The germline V gene has CDR1 MGHRA and CDR2 YSYEKL. The V segment lost 0 bases and the J segment 5 bases; nucleotides outside the gene matches: 16. The CDR3 consists of 19 residues.

This clone was counted between two and nine times. The chain has TRBV28 and TRBJ2-3, with 10 bases identical to TRBD2. CDR1 is MDHEN, CDR2 SYDVKM, per germline. The CDR3 contains 15 residues. V gave up 1 base and J gave up 4 bases; unmatched junction bases: 2. CDR3 DNA: TGTGCCAGCAGTTTATTTGGACTAGCGGCAGATACGCAGTATTTT. It encodes CASSLFGLAADTQYF.

This clone was seen only a few times. The V call is TRBV18, the J call TRBJ2-7; unclear D gene. Trimming shortened V by 3 bases and J by 3 bases, and 9 bases separated the two germline ends. The CDR3 spans 13 residues. Germline assignment: CDR1 KGHSH and CDR2 LQKENI. The CDR3 DNA reads as TGTGCCAGCTCACCGGAGAAAAGCTACGAGCAGTACTTC. This codes for CASSPEKSYEQYF.

V usage is TRBV2 and J usage is TRBJ2-1; D is unresolved. The CDR3 length is 13 residues. Germline V gene data show CDR1 as SNHLY and CDR2 as FYNNEI. V was shortened by 5 bases and J by 5 bases, with 10 bases between the two germline ends. The CDR3 sequence is CASSLLLNNEQFF. In DNA, the CDR3 is TGTGCCAGCAGTCTTCTACTTAACAATGAGCAGTTCTTC.

This clone was picked up a small number of times. The chain has TRBV29-1 and TRBJ2-3; D not resolved. Germline CDR1 reads SQVTM; CDR2 reads ANQGSEA. The CDR3 length is 13 residues. With 1 base removed from V and 0 bases from J, the gap between germline ends came to 5 bases. CDR3 nucleotides: TGCAGCGTTGAAGTACAGAGCACAGATACGCAGTATTTT. It codes for CSVEVQSTDTQYF.

This clone was detected a few times. The chain couples TRBV5-1 to TRBJ2-3, with D perhaps matching TRBD2 (5 bases). CDR1 and CDR2 (germline): SGHRS, YFSETQ. This CDR3 spans 15 amino acids. Trimming stripped 0 bases from V and 2 bases from J, with 10 bases between. CDR3 nucleotides: TGCGCCAGCAGCTTGGTAGGGAGAACCACAGATACGCAGTATTTT. As protein: CASSLVGRTTDTQYF.

The chain carries TRBV19 and TRBJ2-7; tentative D call: TRBD1 (6 bases). The CDR3 length is 15 residues. Trimming removed 5 bases from V and 3 bases from J, with 17 bases in between. The germline CDR1 and CDR2 sequences are LNHDA and SQIVND (reference sequence). The DNA for the CDR3 is TGTGCCAGTAGTCAACCGGGACGGACAGACTACGAGCAGTACTTC. Protein: CASSQPGRTDYEQYF.

This clone was seen a handful of times. The V call is TRBV7-9, the J call TRBJ2-5; D tentatively fits TRBD1 or TRBD2 (5 bases each). Germline CDR1 reads SEHNR; CDR2 reads FQNEAQ (reference sequence). Trimming took off 6 bases at V and 2 bases at J, with 16 bases between the two ends. This CDR3 is 15 amino acids long. The CDR3 protein is CASRGARGSQETQYF. In DNA, the CDR3 is TGTGCCAGCAGGGGCGCACGGGGCTCACAAGAGACCCAGTACTTC. Supplemented by reference TRBV7-9 and TRBJ2-5, the full variable domain reads DTGVSQNPRHKITKRGQNVTFRCDPISEHNRLYWYRQTLGQGPEFLTYFQNEAQLEKSRLLSDRFSAERPKGSFSTLEIQRTEQGDSAMYLCASRGARGSQETQYFGPGTRLLVL.

This chain connects TRBV5-1 to TRBJ1-6; D gene uncertain. Trimming shortened V by 7 bases and J by 10 bases, and 12 bases separated the two germline ends. CDR3 size: 12 residues. The germline gives CDR1 SGHRS, CDR2 YFSETQ. The CDR3 loop is CASGILGSPLHF. In DNA form, the CDR3 reads TGCGCCAGCGGCATCTTAGGGTCACCCCTCCACTTT.

The V gene is TRBV4-2, the J gene TRBJ1-1; 10 bases are a match to TRBD1. This CDR3 has 18 amino acids. V trimming: 0 bases; J trimming: 2 bases; junction bases outside the gene matches: 9. Looked up from germline, CDR1 is LGHNA and CDR2 is YNFKEQ. In DNA, the CDR3 is TGTGCCAGCAGCCAAGATCGCGGACAGGGGGTTGGTAACACTGAAGCTTTCTTT. This sequence encodes CASSQDRGQGVGNTEAFF.

The chain has TRBV9 and TRBJ1-1; D call uncertain. CDR3 length equals 14 residues. V was shortened by 4 bases and J by 4 bases, with 14 bases between the two germline ends. CDR1 and CDR2 from the germline V gene are SGDLS and YYNGEE. The CDR3: CASSPHGSGTEAFF. As DNA, the CDR3 is TGTGCCAGCAGCCCCCATGGGAGCGGCACTGAAGCTTTCTTT.

The chain recombines TRBV29-1 with TRBJ2-7, with D perhaps matching TRBD2 (6 bases). The CDR3 sequence is 13 residues long. Trimming took 4 bases from V and 3 from J, leaving 13 bases between them. The germline CDR1 and CDR2 sequences are SQVTM and ANQGSEA. CDR3 residues: CSVALGTGYEQYF. The CDR3 DNA sequence: TGCAGCGTTGCGCTCGGGACTGGCTACGAGCAGTACTTC.

This clone was seen a handful of times. The rearrangement links TRBV9 to TRBJ2-5, with D possibly being TRBD1 (6 bases). Trimming left V 4 bases short and J 3 bases short, with 19 bases between. Germline lookup yields CDR1 SGDLS and CDR2 YYNGEE. The CDR3 is made up of 16 amino acids. This CDR3 is CASSSQGTGLKETQYF. CDR3 bases: TGTGCCAGCAGCTCTCAGGGGACCGGATTAAAAGAGACCCAGTACTTC.

This clone was observed a few times. The chain has TRBV6-1 and TRBJ2-3; D perhaps matches TRBD2 (5 bases). The CDR3 extends over 15 amino acids. Trimming removed 3 bases from V and 2 bases from J, with 12 bases in between. The germline gives CDR1 MNHNS, CDR2 SASEGT. The CDR3 spells CASSDPAGNTDTQYF. CDR3 in DNA: TGTGCCAGCAGTGACCCAGCCGGGAACACAGATACGCAGTATTTT.

The chain joins TRBV30 to TRBJ2-2; 7 bases match TRBD1. Per germline, CDR1 GTSNPN and CDR2 SVGIG (reference sequence). Trimming at V came to 3 bases and at J to 1 base, leaving 5 bases not matched to a gene. This CDR3 has 15 amino acids. The CDR3 spells CAWRPGQMNTGELFF. The CDR3 DNA sequence: TGTGCCTGGAGGCCGGGACAGATGAACACCGGGGAGCTGTTTTTT.

This clone was counted between two and nine times. The rearrangement links TRBV9 to TRBJ1-1; maybe TRBD1 (6 bases). The CDR3 extends over 14 amino acids. Germline CDR1 reads SGDLS; CDR2 reads YYNGEE. The V end lost 3 bases, the J end lost 7 bases, and 16 bases lay between the germline ends. The CDR3 DNA is TGTGCCAGCAGCGCGGGGACACGGATGGGTGAAGCTTTCTTT. Translated, it gives CASSAGTRMGEAFF.